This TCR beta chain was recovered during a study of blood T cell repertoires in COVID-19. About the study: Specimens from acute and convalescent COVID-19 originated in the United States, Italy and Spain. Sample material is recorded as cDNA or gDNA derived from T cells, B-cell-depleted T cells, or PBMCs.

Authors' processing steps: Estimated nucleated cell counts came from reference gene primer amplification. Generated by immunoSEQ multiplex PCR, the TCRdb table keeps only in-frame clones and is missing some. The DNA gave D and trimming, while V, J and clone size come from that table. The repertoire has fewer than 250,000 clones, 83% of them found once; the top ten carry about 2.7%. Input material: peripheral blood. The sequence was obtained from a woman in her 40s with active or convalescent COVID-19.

CDR3 loop: CASSKPLTRLGLTDTQYF. The CDR3 DNA reads as TGTGCCAGCAGCAAACCCTTGACTAGATTGGGTCTTACAGATACGCAGTATTTT. The rearrangement links TRBV21-1 to TRBJ2-3; the DNA was not used to check the table's D call, TRBD2. TRBV21-1 is annotated as a pseudogene. The CDR3 contains 18 residues.